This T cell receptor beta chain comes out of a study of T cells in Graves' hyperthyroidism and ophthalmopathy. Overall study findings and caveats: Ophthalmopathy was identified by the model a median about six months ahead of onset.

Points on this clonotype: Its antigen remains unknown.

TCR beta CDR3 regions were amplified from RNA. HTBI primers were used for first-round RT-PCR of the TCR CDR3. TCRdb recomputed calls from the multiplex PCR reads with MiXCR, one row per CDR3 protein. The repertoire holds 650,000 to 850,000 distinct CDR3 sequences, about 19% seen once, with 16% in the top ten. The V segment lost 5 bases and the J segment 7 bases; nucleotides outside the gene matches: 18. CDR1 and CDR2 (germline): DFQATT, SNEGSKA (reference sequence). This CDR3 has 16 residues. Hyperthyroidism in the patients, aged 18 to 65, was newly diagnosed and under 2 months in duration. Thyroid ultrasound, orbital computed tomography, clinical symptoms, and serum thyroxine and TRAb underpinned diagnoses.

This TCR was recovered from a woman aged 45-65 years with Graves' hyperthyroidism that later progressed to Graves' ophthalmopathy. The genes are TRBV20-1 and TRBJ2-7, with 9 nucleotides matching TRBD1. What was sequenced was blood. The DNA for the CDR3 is TGCAGTGCTCGTAAACCCGGGACAGGGAGCGACTCTGAGCAGTACTTC. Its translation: CSARKPGTGSDSEQYF.